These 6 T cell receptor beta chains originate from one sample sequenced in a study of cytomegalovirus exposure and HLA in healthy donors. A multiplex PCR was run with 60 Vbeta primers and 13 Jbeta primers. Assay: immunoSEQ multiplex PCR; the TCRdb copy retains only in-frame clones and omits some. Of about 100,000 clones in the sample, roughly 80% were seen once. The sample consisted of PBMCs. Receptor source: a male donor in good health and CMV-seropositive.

CDR3 region: CASSQDQGRTQPQHF. The CDR3 DNA sequence: TGTGCCAGCAGCCAAGATCAGGGGAGAACTCAGCCCCAGCATTTT. J is TRBJ1-5 and V is TRBV14, with a weak D call TRBD1 (6 bases). The V gene lost 0 bases and the J gene lost 6 bases, with 12 bases spanning the gap. There are 15 residues in the CDR3. Germline lookup yields CDR1 SGHDN and CDR2 FVKESK.

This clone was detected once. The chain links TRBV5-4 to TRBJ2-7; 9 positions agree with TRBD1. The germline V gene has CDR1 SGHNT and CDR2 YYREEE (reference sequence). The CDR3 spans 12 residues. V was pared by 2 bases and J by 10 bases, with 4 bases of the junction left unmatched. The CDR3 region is CASSLGTGSQYF. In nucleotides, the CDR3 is TGTGCCAGCAGCTTAGGGACAGGGAGCCAGTACTTC.

DNA of the CDR3: TGCGCCAGCAGCAACAGGCTGGACGAGCAGTACTTC. The encoded protein is CASSNRLDEQYF. This sequence joins TRBV5-1 and TRBJ2-7; maybe TRBD1 (5 bases). V shed 4 bases and J shed 5 bases, with 10 bases lying between them. Germline V lookup: CDR1 SGHRS, CDR2 YFSETQ. The CDR3 is 12 residues long.

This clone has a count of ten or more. The CDR3 protein is CASTGNLREKLFF. As DNA, the CDR3 is TGTGCCAGCACCGGGAACCTTAGGGAAAAACTGTTTTTT. The V call is TRBV6-6, the J call TRBJ1-4; D uncertain. Germline V gene sequence: CDR1 MNHNY, CDR2 SVGAGI (reference sequence). The CDR3 covers 13 residues. With 7 bases removed from V and 8 bases from J, the gap between germline ends came to 14 bases.

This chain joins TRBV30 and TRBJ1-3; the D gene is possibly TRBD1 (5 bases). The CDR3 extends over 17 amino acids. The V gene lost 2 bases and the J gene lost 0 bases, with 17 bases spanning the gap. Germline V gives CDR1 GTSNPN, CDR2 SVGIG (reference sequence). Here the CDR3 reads CAWSLPRWGDSGNTIYF. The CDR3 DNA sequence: TGTGCCTGGAGTTTACCACGGTGGGGGGACTCTGGAAACACCATATATTTT.

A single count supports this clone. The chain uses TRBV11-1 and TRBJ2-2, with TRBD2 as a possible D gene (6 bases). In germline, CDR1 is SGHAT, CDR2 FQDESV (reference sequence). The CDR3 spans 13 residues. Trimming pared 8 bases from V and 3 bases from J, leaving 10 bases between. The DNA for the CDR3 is TGTGCCAGCTTGGCGGGGTACACCGGGGAGCTGTTTTTT. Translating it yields CASLAGYTGELFF.